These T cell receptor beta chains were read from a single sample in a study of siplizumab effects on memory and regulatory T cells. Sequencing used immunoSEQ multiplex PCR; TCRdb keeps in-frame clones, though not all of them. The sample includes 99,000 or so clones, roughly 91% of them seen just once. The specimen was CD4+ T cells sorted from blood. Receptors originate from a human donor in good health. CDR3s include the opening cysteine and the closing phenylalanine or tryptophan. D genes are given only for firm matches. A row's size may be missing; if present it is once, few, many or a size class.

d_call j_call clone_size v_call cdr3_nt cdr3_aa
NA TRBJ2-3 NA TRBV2 TGTGCCAGCAGTGAAACAGGTACAGATACGCAGTATTTT CASSETGTDTQYF
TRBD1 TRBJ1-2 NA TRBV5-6 TGTGCCAGCAGCACCGAGGACAGGGGGCGGTTTGGCTATGGCTACACCTTC CASSTEDRGRFGYGYTF
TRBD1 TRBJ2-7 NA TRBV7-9 TGTGCCAGCAGCCAACGGACAGGGGGCCCCTCCGAGCAGTACTTC CASSQRTGGPSEQYF
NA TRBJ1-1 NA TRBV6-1 TGTGCCAGCAGCAGGGTAGGGGTGAACACTGAAGCTTTCTTT CASSRVGVNTEAFF
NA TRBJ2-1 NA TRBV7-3 TGTGCCAGCAGCTGGAACAATGAGCAGTTCTTC CASSWNNEQFF
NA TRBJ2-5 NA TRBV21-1 TGTGCCAGCAGCAAAGGTGGCAGCGGACTGGAAGAGACCCAGTACTTC CASSKGGSGLEETQYF
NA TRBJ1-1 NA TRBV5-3 TGTGCCAGAAGCTTGCTATTAGAAGGGGTGAACACTGAAGCTTTCTTT CARSLLLEGVNTEAFF
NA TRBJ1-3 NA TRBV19 TGTGCCAGTAGTGTCGGGGTTGGAAACACCATATATTTT CASSVGVGNTIYF
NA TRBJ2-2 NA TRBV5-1 TGCGCCAGCAGGAACCGCGACACCGGGGAGCTGTTTTTT CASRNRDTGELFF
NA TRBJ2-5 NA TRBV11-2 TGTGCCAGCAGCTTAGATCCGGGTCAAGAGACCCAGTACTTC CASSLDPGQETQYF
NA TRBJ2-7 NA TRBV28 TGTGCCAGCAGTACCGGGACGGATCACTACGAGCAGTACTTC CASSTGTDHYEQYF
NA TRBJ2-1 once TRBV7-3 TGTGCCAGCAGCCAGGTCCCCGGGAAGAGGGAGCAGTTCTTC CASSQVPGKREQFF
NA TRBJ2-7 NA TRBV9 TGTGCCAGCAGCGAGGGCACTGGATCCTACGAGCAGTACTTC CASSEGTGSYEQYF